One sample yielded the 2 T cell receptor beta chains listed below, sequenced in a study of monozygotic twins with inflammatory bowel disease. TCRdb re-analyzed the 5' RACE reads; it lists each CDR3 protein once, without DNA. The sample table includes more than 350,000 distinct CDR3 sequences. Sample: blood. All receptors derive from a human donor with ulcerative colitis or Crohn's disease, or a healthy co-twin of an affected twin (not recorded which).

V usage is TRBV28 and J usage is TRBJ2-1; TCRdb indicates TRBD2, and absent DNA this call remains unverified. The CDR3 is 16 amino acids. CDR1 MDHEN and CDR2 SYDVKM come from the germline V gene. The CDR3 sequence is CASSTRRGSSYNEQFF.

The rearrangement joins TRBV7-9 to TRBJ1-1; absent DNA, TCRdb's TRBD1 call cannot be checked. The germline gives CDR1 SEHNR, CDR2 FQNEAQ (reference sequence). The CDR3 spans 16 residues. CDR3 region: CASSNLQGAGTTEAFF.